Each of the 21 T cell receptor beta chains below was sequenced from the same sample in a study of T cell responses to AZD1222 COVID-19 vaccine. Sequenced by immunoSEQ multiplex PCR; TCRdb stores in-frame clones only, minus some. The table lists fewer than 55,000 clones, around 80% of them singletons. Sequencing was performed on peripheral blood, taken on day 0 of MenACWY control vaccination. The source is an adult in good health.

This chain connects TRBV19 to TRBJ2-7; possibly TRBD1 or TRBD2 for D (5 bases each). The CDR3 extends over 13 amino acids. The germline CDR1 and CDR2 sequences are LNHDA and SQIVND (reference sequence). V was trimmed by 4 bases and J by 5 bases, leaving 12 bases between them. The CDR3 is CASSKEGFNEQYF. CDR3 nucleotides: TGTGCCAGTAGTAAAGAGGGGTTCAACGAGCAGTACTTC.

The chain links TRBV6-5 to TRBJ1-1; D may be TRBD1 (6 bases). Germline V gives CDR1 MNHEY, CDR2 SVGAGI. The CDR3 covers 16 residues. V was pared by 2 bases and J by 0 bases, with 13 bases between. The CDR3 DNA sequence: TGTGCCAGCAGTTACAAGGACAGAAGAATGAACACTGAAGCTTTCTTT. Protein sequence: CASSYKDRRMNTEAFF.

The chain carries TRBV6-4 and TRBJ1-1; D perhaps matches TRBD1 (5 bases). CDR1 MRHNA and CDR2 SNTAGT come from the germline V gene. V was trimmed by 3 bases and J by 2 bases, leaving 13 bases between them. The CDR3 spans 15 residues. CDR3 bases: TGTGCCAGCAGTGAAGGAGGGACGGGAAACACTGAAGCTTTCTTT. This gives the protein CASSEGGTGNTEAFF.

With regard to this clone: Other DNA sequences of this sample code for an identical CDR3. This chain connects TRBV2 to TRBJ1-1; 8 bases line up with TRBD1. V lost 6 bases to trimming and J lost 0 bases; unmatched junction nucleotides: 3. In germline, CDR1 is SNHLY, CDR2 FYNNEI. CDR3 size: 14 residues. The CDR3 DNA sequence: TGTGCCAGCAGCGGACAGGGATTGAACACTGAAGCTTTCTTT. Its translation: CASSGQGLNTEAFF.

The chain uses TRBV7-9 and TRBJ2-3; no clear D gene. CDR1 and CDR2 (germline): SEHNR, FQNEAQ (reference sequence). Trimming shortened V by 5 bases and J by 2 bases, and 8 bases separated the two germline ends. CDR3 length: 13 residues. The CDR3 spells CASSPGHTDTQYF. The CDR3 nucleotides are TGTGCCAGCAGCCCCGGTCACACAGATACGCAGTATTTT.

This chain joins TRBV6-5 and TRBJ1-1; TRBD1 matches at 9 bases. The V gene's germline CDR1 is MNHEY and CDR2 SVGAGI. The CDR3 has 15 amino acids. Trimming at V came to 6 bases and at J to 4 bases, leaving 9 bases not matched to a gene. The CDR3, as DNA: TGTGCCAGCAGATCCCGGGACAGGGTGACCACTGAAGCTTTCTTT. Encoded protein: CASRSRDRVTTEAFF.

The chain has TRBV30 and TRBJ1-2; possibly TRBD1 for D (5 bases). Germline assignment: CDR1 GTSNPN and CDR2 SVGIG (reference sequence). This CDR3 contains 13 residues. Trimming left V 2 bases short and J 5 bases short, with 12 bases between. CDR3 coding DNA: TGTGCCTGGAGTCAGACAGTTACTTATGGCTACACCTTC. This translates into CAWSQTVTYGYTF.

V is TRBV3-1 (or the pseudogene TRBV3-2) and J is TRBJ1-6; D call uncertain. This CDR3 is built from 14 residues. V gave up 0 bases and J gave up 6 bases, with 6 bases separating them. CDR1 is LGHDT and CDR2 is YNNKEL in the germline V gene (reference sequence). CDR3 DNA sequence: TGTGCCAGCAGCCAAGACAGATCTAATTCACCCCTCCACTTT. It specifies CASSQDRSNSPLHF.

The V gene is TRBV27, the J gene TRBJ1-1, with a weak D call TRBD1 (5 bases). CDR1 is MNHEY, CDR2 SMNVEV, per germline (reference sequence). The length of the CDR3 is 14 residues. The V end lost 5 bases, the J end lost 1 base, and 11 bases lay between the germline ends. This chain's CDR3 is CASSQGLRNTEAFF. The CDR3 DNA reads TGTGCCAGCAGTCAGGGACTTAGGAACACTGAAGCTTTCTTT.

The V and J genes are TRBV30 and TRBJ1-5; possible D gene TRBD1, 5 bases. The CDR3 is made up of 13 amino acids. Germline CDR1 reads GTSNPN; CDR2 reads SVGIG (reference sequence). Trimming took off 1 base at V and 7 bases at J, with 11 bases between the two ends. The CDR3 region is CAWSGGVLQPQHF. The CDR3 DNA reads TGTGCCTGGAGTGGAGGGGTTCTACAGCCCCAGCATTTT.

The rearrangement uses TRBV7-9 and TRBJ2-5, with no clear D. The germline gives CDR1 SEHNR, CDR2 FQNEAQ (reference sequence). The length of the CDR3 is 12 residues. The V gene lost 6 bases and the J gene lost 2 bases, with 7 bases spanning the gap. CDR3 residues: CASRARQETQYF. Written as DNA, the CDR3 is TGTGCCAGCAGGGCCCGGCAAGAGACCCAGTACTTC.

This chain joins TRBV27 and TRBJ1-2; D uncertain. Germline lookup yields CDR1 MNHEY and CDR2 SMNVEV (reference sequence). This CDR3 spans 13 amino acids. The V and J ends lost 8 bases and 2 bases respectively, with 12 bases between them. The CDR3 bases are TGTGCCAGCGCCCTCCGGGAGAACTATGGCTACACCTTC. It encodes CASALRENYGYTF.

The chain links TRBV18 to TRBJ2-3, with 12 bases aligning to TRBD2. J gave up 5 bases and V 6 bases, and 9 bases lay outside the gene matches. This CDR3 contains 16 residues. Germline values: CDR1 KGHSH, CDR2 LQKENI. CDR3 nucleotide sequence: TGTGCCAGCTCTCTAGCGGGGGGGTCCTTCCGAGATACGCAGTATTTT. Amino acids: CASSLAGGSFRDTQYF.

As for this clone: The junction differs from germline at one of its ends, possibly a read error. The genes are TRBV5-6 and TRBJ2-1; TRBD1 might be the D (6 bases). CDR3 length equals 16 residues. Germline loops: CDR1 SGHDT, CDR2 YYEEEE. CDR3 DNA: TGTGTCAGCAGCCTACAACAGGGCCTCTCCTACAATGAGCAGTTCTTC. This gives the protein CVSSLQQGLSYNEQFF. The entire variable domain, with the rest obtained from reference TRBV5-6 and TRBJ2-1, is as follows: DAGVTQSPTHLIKTRGQQVTLRCSPKSGHDTVSWYQQALGQGPQFIFQYYEEEERQRGNFPDRFSGHQFPNYSSELNVNALLLGDSALYLCVSSLQQGLSYNEQFFGPGTRLTVL.

V is TRBV25-1 and J is TRBJ1-1; D remains ambiguous. This CDR3 is 13 amino acids long. Germline V gives CDR1 MGHDK, CDR2 SYGVNS. Trimming left V 6 bases short and J 10 bases short, with 18 bases between. CDR3 nucleotide sequence: TGTGCCAGCAGCTTAGGACGGGCGAACTCAGCTTTCTTT. Protein: CASSLGRANSAFF.

The chain joins TRBV5-1 to TRBJ1-2; D uncertain. The CDR3 is made up of 15 amino acids. Deletions cut 6 bases from V and 3 bases from J, with 18 bases between. Germline lookup yields CDR1 SGHRS and CDR2 YFSETQ. The CDR3 region has the DNA TGCGCCAGCACCCCTGACTCGGAGGGCTACTATGGCTACACCTTC. It yields the protein CASTPDSEGYYGYTF.

The chain couples TRBV6-5 to TRBJ1-3, with a tentative D call TRBD1 (5 bases). Germline V CDR1 and CDR2: MNHEY, SVGAGI. Trimming shortened V by 2 bases and J by 7 bases, and 9 bases separated the two germline ends. This CDR3 has 13 amino acids. The CDR3 DNA follows: TGTGCCAGCAGTTACGACAGAACGAACACCATATATTTT. Translated, it gives CASSYDRTNTIYF.

The rearrangement links TRBV3-1 (or the pseudogene TRBV3-2) to TRBJ2-3; D is possibly TRBD2 (5 bases). Germline V lookup: CDR1 LGHDT, CDR2 YNNKEL (reference sequence). The CDR3 spans 15 residues. Trimming took 0 bases from V and 3 from J, leaving 10 bases between them. The CDR3 DNA is TGTGCCAGCAGCCAAGATGGACTTAGGACAGATACGCAGTATTTT. Amino acid sequence: CASSQDGLRTDTQYF.

CDR3 nucleotide sequence: TGCGCCAGCAGCCAAAGCGCGGGACCCAATGAAAAACTGTTTTTT. Residues: CASSQSAGPNEKLFF. The chain joins TRBV4-1 to TRBJ1-4; D perhaps matches TRBD1 (5 bases). Germline V gene lookup returns CDR1 MGHRA and CDR2 YSYEKL. Trimming took 2 bases from V and 5 from J, leaving 12 bases between them. The CDR3 extends over 15 amino acids.

The V and J genes are TRBV4-1 and TRBJ2-7; the match to TRBD2 covers 10 bases. The junction had 3 bases not matched to a gene; V was cut back by 4 bases and J by 0 bases. Germline V gene data show CDR1 as MGHRA and CDR2 as YSYEKL. There are 15 residues in the CDR3. Here the CDR3 reads CASSRGTSDSYEQYF. CDR3 in DNA: TGCGCCAGCAGCCGCGGGACTAGCGACTCCTACGAGCAGTACTTC.

This clone is a singleton in its sample. The chain carries TRBV30 and TRBJ2-2; 9 bases are a match to TRBD1. V shed 1 base and J 5 bases; nucleotides not matched to a gene: 5. The germline V gene has CDR1 GTSNPN and CDR2 SVGIG (reference sequence). The CDR3 has 15 residues. CDR3 nucleotide sequence: TGTGCCTGGAGTGCGTGGGACAGGGTAACCGGGGAGCTGTTTTTT. Its protein is CAWSAWDRVTGELFF.